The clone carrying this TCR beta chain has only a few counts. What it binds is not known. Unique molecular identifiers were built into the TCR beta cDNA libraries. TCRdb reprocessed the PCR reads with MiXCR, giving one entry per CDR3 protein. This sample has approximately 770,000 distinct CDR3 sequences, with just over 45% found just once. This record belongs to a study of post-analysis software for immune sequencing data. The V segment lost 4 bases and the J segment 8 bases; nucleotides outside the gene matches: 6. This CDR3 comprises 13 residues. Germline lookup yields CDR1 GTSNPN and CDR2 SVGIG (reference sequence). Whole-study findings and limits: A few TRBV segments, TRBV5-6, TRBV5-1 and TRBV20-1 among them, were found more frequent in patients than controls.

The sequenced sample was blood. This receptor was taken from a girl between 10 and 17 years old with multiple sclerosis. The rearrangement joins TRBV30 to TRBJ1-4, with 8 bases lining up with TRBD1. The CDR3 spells CAWNDRGEEKLFF. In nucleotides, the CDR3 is TGTGCCTGGAACGACAGGGGCGAGGAAAAACTGTTTTTT.